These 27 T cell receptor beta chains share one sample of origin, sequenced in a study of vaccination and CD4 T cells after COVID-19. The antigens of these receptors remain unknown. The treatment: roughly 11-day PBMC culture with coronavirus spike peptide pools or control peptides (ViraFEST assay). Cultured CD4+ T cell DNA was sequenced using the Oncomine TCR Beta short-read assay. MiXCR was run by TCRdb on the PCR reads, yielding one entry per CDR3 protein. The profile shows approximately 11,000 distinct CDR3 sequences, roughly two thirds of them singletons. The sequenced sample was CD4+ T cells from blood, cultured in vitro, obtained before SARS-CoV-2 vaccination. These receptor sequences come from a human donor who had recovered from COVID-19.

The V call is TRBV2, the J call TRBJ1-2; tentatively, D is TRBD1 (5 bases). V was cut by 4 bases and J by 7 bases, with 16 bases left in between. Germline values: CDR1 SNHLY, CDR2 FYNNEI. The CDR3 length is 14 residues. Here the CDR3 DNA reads TGTGCCAGCAGTGTCGAAGGGCGGCAGGGTGGCTACACCTTC. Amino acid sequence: CASSVEGRQGGYTF.

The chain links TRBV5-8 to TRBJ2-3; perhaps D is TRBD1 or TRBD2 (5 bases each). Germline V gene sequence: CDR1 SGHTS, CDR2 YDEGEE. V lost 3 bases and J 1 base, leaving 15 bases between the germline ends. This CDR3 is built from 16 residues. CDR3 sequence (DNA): TGTGCCAGCAGCTCGGGGCCAGGCCGGGGCACAGATACGCAGTATTTT. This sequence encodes CASSSGPGRGTDTQYF. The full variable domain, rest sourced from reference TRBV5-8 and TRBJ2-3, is EAGVTQSPTHLIKTRGQQATLRCSPISGHTSVYWYQQALGLGLQFLLWYDEGEERNRGNFPPRFSGRQFPNYSSELNVNALELEDSALYLCASSSGPGRGTDTQYFGPGTRLTVL.

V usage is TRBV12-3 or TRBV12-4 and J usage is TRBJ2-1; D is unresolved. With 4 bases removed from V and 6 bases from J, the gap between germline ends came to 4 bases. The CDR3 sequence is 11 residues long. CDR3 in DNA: TGTGCCAGCAGTTACAGCAATGAGCAGTTCTTC. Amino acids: CASSYSNEQFF.

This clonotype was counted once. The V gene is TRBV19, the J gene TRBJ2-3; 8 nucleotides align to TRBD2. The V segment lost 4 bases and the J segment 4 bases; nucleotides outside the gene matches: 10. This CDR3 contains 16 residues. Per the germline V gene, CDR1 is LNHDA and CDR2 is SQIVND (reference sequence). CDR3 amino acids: CASSSQSGREPDTQYF. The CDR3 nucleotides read TGTGCCAGTAGTAGTCAGAGCGGGAGAGAACCAGATACGCAGTATTTT.

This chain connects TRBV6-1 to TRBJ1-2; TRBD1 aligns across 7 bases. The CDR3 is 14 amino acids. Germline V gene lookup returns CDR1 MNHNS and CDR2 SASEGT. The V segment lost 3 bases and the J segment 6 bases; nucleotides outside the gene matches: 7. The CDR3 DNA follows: TGTGCCAGCAGTGACCAGGGGGGTAGGAATGGCTACACCTTC. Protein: CASSDQGGRNGYTF.

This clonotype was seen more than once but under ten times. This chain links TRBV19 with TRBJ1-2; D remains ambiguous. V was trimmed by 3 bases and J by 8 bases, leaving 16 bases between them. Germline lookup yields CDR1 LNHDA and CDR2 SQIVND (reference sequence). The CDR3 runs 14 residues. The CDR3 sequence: CASSMLDPKGGYTF. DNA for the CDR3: TGTGCCAGTAGTATGCTGGACCCGAAGGGCGGCTACACCTTC.

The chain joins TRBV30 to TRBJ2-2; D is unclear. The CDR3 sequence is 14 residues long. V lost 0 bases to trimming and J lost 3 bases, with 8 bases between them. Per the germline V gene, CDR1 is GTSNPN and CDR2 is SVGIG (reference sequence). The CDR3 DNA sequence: TGTGCCTGGAGTGTAAGAGTGGACACCGGGGAGCTGTTTTTT. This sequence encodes CAWSVRVDTGELFF.

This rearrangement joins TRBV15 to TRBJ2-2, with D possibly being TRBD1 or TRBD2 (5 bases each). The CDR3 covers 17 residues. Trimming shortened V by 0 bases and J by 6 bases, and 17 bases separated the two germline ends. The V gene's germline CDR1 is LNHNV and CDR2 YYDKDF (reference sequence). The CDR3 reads CATSRDRDPTLSGELFF. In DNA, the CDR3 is TGTGCCACCAGCAGAGACCGGGACCCTACTTTGTCCGGGGAGCTGTTTTTT.

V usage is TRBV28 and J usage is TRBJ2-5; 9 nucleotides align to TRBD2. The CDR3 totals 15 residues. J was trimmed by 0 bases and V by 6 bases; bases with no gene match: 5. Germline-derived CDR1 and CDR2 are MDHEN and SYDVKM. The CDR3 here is CASRLAGSNQETQYF. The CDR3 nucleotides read TGTGCCAGCAGGCTAGCGGGGTCAAACCAAGAGACCCAGTACTTC.

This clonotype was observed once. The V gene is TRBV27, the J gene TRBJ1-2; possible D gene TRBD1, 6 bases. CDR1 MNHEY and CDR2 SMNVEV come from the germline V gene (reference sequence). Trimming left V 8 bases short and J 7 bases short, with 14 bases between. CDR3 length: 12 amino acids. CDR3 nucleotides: TGTGCCAGCGGAGAAAGGGGGACTGGCTACACCTTC. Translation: CASGERGTGYTF.

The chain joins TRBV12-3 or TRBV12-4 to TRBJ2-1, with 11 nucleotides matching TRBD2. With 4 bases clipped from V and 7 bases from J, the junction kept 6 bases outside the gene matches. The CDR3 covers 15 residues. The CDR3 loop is CASSSRLAGGNEQFF. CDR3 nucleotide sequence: TGTGCCAGCAGTTCCAGGCTAGCGGGGGGAAATGAGCAGTTCTTC.

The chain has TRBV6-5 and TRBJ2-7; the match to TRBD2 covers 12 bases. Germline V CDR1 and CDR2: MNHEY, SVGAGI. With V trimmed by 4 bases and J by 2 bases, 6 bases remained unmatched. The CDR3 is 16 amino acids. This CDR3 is CASSSSGRASPYEQYF. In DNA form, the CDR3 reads TGTGCCAGCAGTTCTAGCGGGAGGGCCTCCCCCTACGAGCAGTACTTC.

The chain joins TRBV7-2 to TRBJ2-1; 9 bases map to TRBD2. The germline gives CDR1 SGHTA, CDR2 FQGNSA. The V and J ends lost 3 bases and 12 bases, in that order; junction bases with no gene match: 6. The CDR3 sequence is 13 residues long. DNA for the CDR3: TGTGCCAGCAGCTTGAGGGGACTAGCCTCGCAGTTCTTC. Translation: CASSLRGLASQFF.

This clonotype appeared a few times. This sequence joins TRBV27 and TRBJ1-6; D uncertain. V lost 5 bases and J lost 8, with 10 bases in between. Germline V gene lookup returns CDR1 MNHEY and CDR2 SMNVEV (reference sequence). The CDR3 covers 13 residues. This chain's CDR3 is CASSAQVDSPLHF. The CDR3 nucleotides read TGTGCCAGCAGTGCTCAGGTGGATTCACCCCTCCACTTT.

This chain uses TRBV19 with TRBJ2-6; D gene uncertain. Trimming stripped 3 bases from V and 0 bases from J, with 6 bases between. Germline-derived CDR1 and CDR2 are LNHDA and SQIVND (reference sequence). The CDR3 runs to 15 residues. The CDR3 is CASSIYGSGANVLTF. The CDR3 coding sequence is TGTGCCAGTAGTATCTACGGCTCTGGGGCCAACGTCCTGACTTTC.

This chain's CDR3 is CSALTGSYEQYF. CDR3 DNA sequence: TGCAGCGCTTTGACAGGTTCCTACGAGCAGTACTTC. The chain joins TRBV29-1 to TRBJ2-7, with D possibly TRBD1 on 6 matching bases. The CDR3 is 12 amino acids. Trimming cost V 7 bases and J 1 base, with 11 bases left between them. Germline V gene data show CDR1 as SQVTM and CDR2 as ANQGSEA.

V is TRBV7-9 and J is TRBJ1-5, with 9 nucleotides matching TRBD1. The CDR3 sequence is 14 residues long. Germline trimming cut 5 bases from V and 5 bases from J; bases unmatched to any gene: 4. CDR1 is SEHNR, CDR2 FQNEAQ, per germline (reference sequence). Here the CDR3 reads CASSPGQGDQPQHF. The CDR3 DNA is TGTGCCAGCAGCCCGGGACAGGGCGATCAGCCCCAGCATTTT.

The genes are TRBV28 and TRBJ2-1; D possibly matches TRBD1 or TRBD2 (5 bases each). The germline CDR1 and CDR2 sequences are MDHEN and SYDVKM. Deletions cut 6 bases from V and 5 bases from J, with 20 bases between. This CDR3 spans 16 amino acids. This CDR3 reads CASRQGGTAAHNEQFF. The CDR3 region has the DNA TGTGCCAGCAGGCAGGGTGGGACCGCCGCCCACAATGAGCAGTTCTTC.

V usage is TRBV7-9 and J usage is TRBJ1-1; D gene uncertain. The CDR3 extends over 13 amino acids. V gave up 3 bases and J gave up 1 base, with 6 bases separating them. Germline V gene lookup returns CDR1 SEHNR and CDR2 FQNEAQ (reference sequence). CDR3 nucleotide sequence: TGTGCCAGCAGCTTTGAGTCGAACACTGAAGCTTTCTTT. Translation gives CASSFESNTEAFF.

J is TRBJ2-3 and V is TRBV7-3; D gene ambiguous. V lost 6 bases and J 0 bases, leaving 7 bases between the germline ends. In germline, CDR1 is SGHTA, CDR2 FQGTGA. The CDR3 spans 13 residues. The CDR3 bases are TGTGCCAGCAGTATCAGTAGCACAGATACGCAGTATTTT. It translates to CASSISSTDTQYF.

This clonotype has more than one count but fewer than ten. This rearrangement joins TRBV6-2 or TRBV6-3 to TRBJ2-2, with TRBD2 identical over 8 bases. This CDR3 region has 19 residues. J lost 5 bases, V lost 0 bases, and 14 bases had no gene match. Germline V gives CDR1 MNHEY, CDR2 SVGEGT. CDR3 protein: CASSYSAGWSGSRTGELFF. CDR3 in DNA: TGTGCCAGCAGTTACTCCGCCGGTTGGAGCGGGAGTCGGACCGGGGAGCTGTTTTTT.

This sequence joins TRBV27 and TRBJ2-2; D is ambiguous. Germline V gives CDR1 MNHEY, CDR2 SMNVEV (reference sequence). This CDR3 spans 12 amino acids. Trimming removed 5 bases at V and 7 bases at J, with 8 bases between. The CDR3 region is CASSPIIGELFF. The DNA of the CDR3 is TGTGCCAGCAGTCCGATTATCGGGGAGCTGTTTTTT.

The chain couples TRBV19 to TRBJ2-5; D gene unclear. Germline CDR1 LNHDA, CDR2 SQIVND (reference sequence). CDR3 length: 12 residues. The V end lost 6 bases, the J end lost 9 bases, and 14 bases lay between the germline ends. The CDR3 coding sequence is TGTGCCAGTAGCTTGGACCGGCAGGCCCAGTACTTC. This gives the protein CASSLDRQAQYF.

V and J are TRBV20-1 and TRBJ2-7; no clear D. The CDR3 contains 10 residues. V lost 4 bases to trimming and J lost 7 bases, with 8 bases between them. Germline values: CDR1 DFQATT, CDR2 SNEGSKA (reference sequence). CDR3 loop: CSAKSHEQYF. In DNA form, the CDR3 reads TGCAGTGCTAAATCACATGAGCAGTACTTC.

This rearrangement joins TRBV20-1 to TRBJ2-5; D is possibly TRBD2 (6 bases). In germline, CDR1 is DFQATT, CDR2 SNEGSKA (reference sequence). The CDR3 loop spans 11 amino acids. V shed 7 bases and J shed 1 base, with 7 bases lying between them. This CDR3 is CSVSGQETQYF. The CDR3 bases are TGCAGTGTTAGCGGCCAAGAGACCCAGTACTTC.

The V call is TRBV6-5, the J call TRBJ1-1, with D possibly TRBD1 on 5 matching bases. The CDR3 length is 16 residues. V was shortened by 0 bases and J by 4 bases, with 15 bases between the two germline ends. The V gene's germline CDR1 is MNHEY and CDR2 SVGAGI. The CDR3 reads CASSYSRASGPTEAFF. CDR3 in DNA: TGTGCCAGCAGTTACTCGAGAGCGTCAGGGCCCACTGAAGCTTTCTTT.

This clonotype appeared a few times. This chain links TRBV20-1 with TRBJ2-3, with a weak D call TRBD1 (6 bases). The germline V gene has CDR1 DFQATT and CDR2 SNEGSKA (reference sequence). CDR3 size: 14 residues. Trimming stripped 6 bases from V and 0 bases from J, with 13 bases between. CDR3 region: CSASQGSSTDTQYF. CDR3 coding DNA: TGCAGTGCCTCCCAGGGGTCTAGCACAGATACGCAGTATTTT.